This entry concerns a single T cell receptor (beta chain). Its antigen is undetermined. Other autoimmune diseases, uncontrolled infections, pregnancy or lactation ruled patients out of participation. Diagnosis was based on clinical symptoms, serum thyroxine, TRAb, thyroid ultrasound and orbital computed tomography. This sample stems from a study of Graves' ophthalmopathy and Graves' hyperthyroidism. Study results and limitations: The model flagged ophthalmopathy progression at more than 60% sensitivity and around 77% specificity.

The CDR3 sequence is 12 residues long. Trimming removed 3 bases at V and 6 bases at J, with 5 bases between. Amplification targeted the TCR beta CDR3 regions, with RNA transcripts as the source material. Second-round multiplex PCR came after a first-round RT-PCR that employed HTBI primers. TCRdb processed the multiplex PCR reads anew with MiXCR; each CDR3 protein has one entry. The sample records around 400,000 distinct CDR3 sequences, about 18% being singletons. Sequencing used peripheral blood. The gene calls are TRBV12-3 or TRBV12-4 and TRBJ2-2; D ambiguous. This clonotype was obtained from a woman between 18 and 30 years old with Graves' ophthalmopathy. CDR3 in amino acids: CASSFRPGELFF. The CDR3 bases are TGTGCCAGCAGTTTTCGACCCGGGGAGCTGTTTTTT.